This T cell receptor beta chain appears in the sequencing data of a study of tumor-infiltrating lymphocytes in primary liver carcinoma. The V and J ends lost 2 bases and 11 bases, in that order; junction bases with no gene match: 14. CDR3 length: 16 amino acids. Germline V gene sequence: CDR1 SGHAT, CDR2 FQNNGV. Constant-region priming of 500 ng total RNA yielded TCR beta cDNA. Libraries of TCR beta came from three nested multiplex PCR rounds with slightly modified ARM-PCR. TRBV1-TRBV30 forward primers paired with a C-beta reverse primer were used in the first two PCR rounds, which ran approximately 10 cycles each. TCRdb recomputed calls from the multiplex PCR reads with MiXCR, one row per CDR3 protein. The sample carries approximately 340,000 distinct CDR3 sequences, about 65% recorded once. Germline DNA was also extracted, and blood RNA derived from unsorted whole blood.

The chain uses TRBV11-2 and TRBJ2-4, with 8 positions matching TRBD1. The sequenced sample consisted of peripheral blood. This receptor was identified in a middle-aged man with primary liver carcinoma and hepatitis B virus infection. CDR3 protein: CASSLSLSGGRYFQYF. The CDR3 nucleotides read TGTGCCAGCAGCTTAAGCCTATCAGGGGGCCGGTACTTTCAGTACTTC.